A single sample gave rise to the 3 T cell receptor beta chains below, sequenced in a study of blood T cell repertoires in COVID-19. Here immunoSEQ multiplex PCR was the method, and the copy in TCRdb shows in-frame clones only, minus some. Found here are 150,000 or so clones, about 89% of them singletons; the top ten hold roughly 11%. Sequencing was carried out using peripheral blood. The receptors shown here come from a woman between 65 and 79 years old with COVID-19, enrolled during active disease.

This clone was observed at least ten times. The genes are TRBV28 and TRBJ2-2, with TRBD2 identical over 11 bases. CDR1 is MDHEN, CDR2 SYDVKM, per germline. CDR3 length: 15 amino acids. The V segment lost 6 bases and the J segment 5 bases; nucleotides outside the gene matches: 5. CDR3 in DNA: TGTGCCAGCAGACTAGCGGGGGAAGGAACCGGGGAGCTGTTTTTT. Its translation: CASRLAGEGTGELFF.

The genes are TRBV11-2 and TRBJ1-4; D is possibly TRBD1 (5 bases). CDR3 length equals 15 residues. Trimming left V 6 bases short and J 6 bases short, with 17 bases between. Germline V gene sequence: CDR1 SGHAT, CDR2 FQNNGV. In DNA form, the CDR3 reads TGTGCCAGCAGAAGAGCCGGGACTCGGGATGAAAAACTGTTTTTT. The encoded protein is CASRRAGTRDEKLFF. The full variable domain, rest sourced from reference TRBV11-2 and TRBJ1-4, is EAGVAQSPRYKIIEKRQSVAFWCNPISGHATLYWYQQILGQGPKLLIQFQNNGVVDDSQLPKDRFSAERLKGVDSTLKIQPAKLEDSAVYLCASRRAGTRDEKLFFGSGTQLSVL.

The chain employs TRBV7-9 and TRBJ1-2; weak D call: TRBD1 (6 bases). Trimming took 1 base from V and 3 from J, leaving 15 bases between them. The germline CDR1 and CDR2 sequences are SEHNR and FQNEAQ (reference sequence). CDR3 length: 16 residues. This CDR3 is CASSLGAGSGDYGYTF. CDR3 DNA sequence: TGTGCCAGCAGCTTAGGTGCAGGATCAGGGGACTATGGCTACACCTTC.